This T cell receptor (beta chain) was sequenced in a study of T cells after yellow fever vaccination (dated by TCRdb to about 2019). At the level of the whole study: The SMART-Seq v4 Ultra Low Input RNA kit was used to prepare libraries from fractions with low cell numbers. Two healthy male donors, one aged 18 to 30 and one aged 30 to 39 years, made up the cohort. Blood was drawn at multiple timepoints before and after primary and secondary immunization, with bulk PBMC replicates and cell subsets isolated. Bulk TCR alpha and beta repertoires were sequenced longitudinally to track T-cell clones before and after primary and booster YFV17D yellow fever vaccination. The investigation overall reported the following: FACS-sorted repertoires could contain abundant contaminating clonotypes from the bulk population, so computational filtering was required. Because only a couple of donors were included in the study, the extent to which the findings can be generalized is limited. After the booster, most of the clones that had expanded following primary vaccination were detected again (almost 98% of CD4 and around 88% of CD8), which suggests that memory was broadly maintained. A small share of clonotypes was detected in both CD4 and CD8 compartments, with the overlap likely arising from convergent recombination. The secondary T-cell response was weaker than the primary response but faster, peaking on day 5 instead of day 15.

The CDR3 runs 14 amino acids, cysteine and phenylalanine included. Only the CDR3 DNA is retained, 42 bases long and in frame from the first base. For CDR1 and CDR2, the germline V gene (reference sequence) lists DFQATT and SNEGSKA. V drops 0 bases and J drops 4 bases, leaving 12 bases in between. The treatment or condition label here, explained by the study, means: live attenuated yellow fever vaccine strain. PBMCs were isolated from peripheral blood using a standard Ficoll-Paque protocol. Dynabeads CD4 and CD8 positive selection kits were used to isolate CD4 and CD8 T-cell fractions. RNA was extracted with TriZol from bulk PBMCs, CD4 and CD8 fractions, and dextramer-positive and dextramer-negative fractions. The table lists this clonotype with a few counts. No cognate antigen has been identified for it. Within one base of it there is no much larger clone, and no base qualities were kept. Sequenced on an Illumina NovaSeq 6000. TCR cDNA was made using 5'RACE template switching, a step that added a universal primer site and unique molecular identifiers. Priming of cDNA synthesis was performed from both the TCR alpha and TCR beta constant segments. Library amplification used two PCR steps, and the second PCR step added sample barcodes and sequencing adapters. Libraries were sequenced on Illumina HiSeq 2500 (2x100 bp) or NovaSeq (2x150 bp). On the study's bioinformatics: Demultiplexing of reads and collapsing into UMI consensus sequences were performed with MIGEC, and V(D)J alignment was carried out with MiXCR. Using edgeR on replicate PBMC samples, clonotypes were called vaccine-responding if FDR was below 0.01 and the log2 fold change was above 5 up to day 15. CD4 or CD8 identity was assigned to each bulk clonotype according to whether the clonotype was present at higher abundance in the sequenced CD4 repertoire or the sequenced CD8 repertoire. Using fastp trimming at Q25 and MiXCR clonotype assembly, TCRdb reanalyzed the public sequencing data and kept in-frame beta chains. Identical CDR3 protein sequences are pooled into one entry, listed with their most common genes and DNA. TCRdb, not the original authors, processed these V and J calls. In all, the sample holds 200,000 to 250,000 distinct CDR3 sequences, and under 3.5% of those were seen once. Around 3.3% of the sample is held by the ten biggest clonotypes.

The sequence was obtained from a man younger than 35 who received the YFV17D yellow fever vaccine. The material was CD4+ T cells sorted from PBMCs, obtained 10 days after the yellow fever booster vaccination. The chain is assembled from TRBV20-1 and TRBJ1-2; the D gene is possibly TRBD1, with 6 bases matching. CDR3 loop: CSAREEGGAYGYTF. The sequence in DNA is TGCAGTGCTAGAGAGGAGGGGGGGGCCTATGGCTACACCTTC.